This is a list of T cell receptor beta chains from one sample in a study of T-cell reconstitution after alpha-beta-depleted transplantation in children. TCRdb passed the PCR reads through MiXCR, listing each CDR3 protein once. The table includes approximately 500,000 distinct CDR3 sequences, 25% to 30% detected once. Sequencing was performed on PBMCs, taken before TCRalphabeta/CD19-depleted stem cell transplant. The receptors originated from a boy younger than two with Wiskott-Aldrich syndrome, due to receive a stem cell transplant. Both conserved end residues are part of each CDR3. The D gene is left open where the match is weak. Only part of the rows carry a size: once, few, many, or a class if the clone is expanded.

>TRBD1|NA|TRBV7-6|TRBJ2-7
TGTGCCAGCAGCGACGACAGGGGTGGGGAGCAGTACTTC
CASSDDRGGEQYF
>NA|NA|TRBV19|TRBJ1-5
TGTGCCAGTAGTATTGTGTCAGGGAGCAATCAGCCCCAGCATTTT
CASSIVSGSNQPQHF
>TRBD1|NA|TRBV12-3/TRBV12-4|TRBJ2-7
TGTGCCAGCTCGACAGGGATCTGGTACGAGCAGTACTTC
CASSTGIWYEQYF
>TRBD2|few|TRBV5-1|TRBJ2-1
TGCGCCAGCAGCCCAAACGTGGCTAGCGGGATCAATGAGCAGTTCTTC
CASSPNVASGINEQFF
>TRBD2|few|TRBV5-1|TRBJ2-1
TGCGCCAGCAGGTTAGGACTAGCGGGAGTAAATGAGCAGTTCTTC
CASRLGLAGVNEQFF
>TRBD2|NA|TRBV20-1|TRBJ2-3
TGCAGTGCTAGTTCACCGACTAGCGGACGGAGCACAGATACGCAGTATTTT
CSASSPTSGRSTDTQYF
>TRBD1|NA|TRBV7-8|TRBJ2-3
TGTGCCAGCAGCTTAGCGGTGCGACAGGGTTTAACAGATACGCAGTATTTT
CASSLAVRQGLTDTQYF
>NA|NA|TRBV7-8|TRBJ1-1
TGTGCCAGCAGCTTAGCGTACAGAGTGAACACTGAAGCTTTCTTT
CASSLAYRVNTEAFF
>NA|few|TRBV5-1|TRBJ2-3
TGCGCCAGCAGCTTAGGATCCGGTGGCCCAGATACGCAGTATTTT
CASSLGSGGPDTQYF
>TRBD2|few|TRBV20-1|TRBJ2-5
TGCAGTGCTAGAGATCCTACTAGCGGGAGGGCCCAAGAGACCCAGTACTTC
CSARDPTSGRAQETQYF
>NA|once|TRBV28|TRBJ2-7
TGTGCCAGCCAGACACTAACCTCCTACGAGCAGTACTTC
CASQTLTSYEQYF
>NA|NA|TRBV6-5|TRBJ1-1
TGTGCCAGCAGTTGGTACAGGATGAACACTGAAGCTTTCTTT
CASSWYRMNTEAFF
>NA|NA|TRBV24-1|TRBJ2-7
TGTGCCACCAGTGACACAGGGCCCCGGGCCGAGCAGTACTTC
CATSDTGPRAEQYF
>TRBD2|NA|TRBV7-9|TRBJ2-7
TGTGCCAGCAGCCCGCGGGAGCTCTATCCCGAGCAGTACTTC
CASSPRELYPEQYF
>NA|NA|TRBV7-8|TRBJ2-7
TGTGCCAGCAGCTTAGCGGACTCAGGGATCTACGAGCAGTACTTC
CASSLADSGIYEQYF
>NA|few|TRBV28|TRBJ1-1
TGTGCCAGCAGTTCCCTGAGGGCCAACCTTGAAGCTTTCTTT
CASSSLRANLEAFF
>TRBD1|few|TRBV20-1|TRBJ2-5
TGCAGTGCGCTTAGGACAGGGGCGACTAAAGAGACCCAGTACTTC
CSALRTGATKETQYF
>NA|many|TRBV20-1|TRBJ2-1
TGCAGTGCTAGTGATCATGAGCAGTTCTTC
CSASDHEQFF
>TRBD2|few|TRBV9|TRBJ2-3
TGTGCCAGCAGCGTAACCCGAACACTAGCGGGAGGTGCTGATACGCAGTATTTT
CASSVTRTLAGGADTQYF
>TRBD2|NA|TRBV6-5|TRBJ2-5
TGTGCCAGCAGTTGGACTAGCGGGACACCAGGGGAGACCCAGTACTTC
CASSWTSGTPGETQYF
>TRBD2|NA|TRBV27|TRBJ2-2
TGTGCCAGCAGTTTAAGTCCTAGCGGGTTCACCGGGGAGCTGTTTTTT
CASSLSPSGFTGELFF
>NA|NA|TRBV6-6|TRBJ2-5
TGTGCCAGCACCACGGAGGGTGAGACCCAGTACTTC
CASTTEGETQYF
>NA|NA|TRBV4-2|TRBJ2-1
TGTGCCAGCAGCCAGGATGGCCGGGTTCCGTTCCACAATGAGCAGTTCTTC
CASSQDGRVPFHNEQFF
>NA|NA|TRBV12-3/TRBV12-4|TRBJ2-1
TGTGCCAGCAGTTTGGGACCGATGGATGAGCAGTTCTTC
CASSLGPMDEQFF